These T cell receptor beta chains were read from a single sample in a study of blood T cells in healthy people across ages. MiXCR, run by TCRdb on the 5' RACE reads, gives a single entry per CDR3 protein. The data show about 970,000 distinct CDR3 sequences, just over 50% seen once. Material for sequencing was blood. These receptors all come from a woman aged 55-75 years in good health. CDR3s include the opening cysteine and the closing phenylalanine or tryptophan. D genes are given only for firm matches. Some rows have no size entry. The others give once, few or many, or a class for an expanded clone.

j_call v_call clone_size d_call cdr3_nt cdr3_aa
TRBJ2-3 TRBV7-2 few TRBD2 TGTGCCAGCAGGGTGGGAGGGTCAGATACGCAGTATTTT CASRVGGSDTQYF
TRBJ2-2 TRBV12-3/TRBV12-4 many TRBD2 TGTGCCAGCAGCCCCCGTAGCGGGAAGGTCGGGGAGCTGTTTTTT CASSPRSGKVGELFF
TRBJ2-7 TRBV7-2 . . TGTGCCAGCAGCCACGGGGCGAATGAGCAGTACTTC CASSHGANEQYF
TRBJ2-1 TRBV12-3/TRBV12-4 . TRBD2 TGTGCCAGCAGTCCCGGGACTAGCGGGAGTAGTGAGCAGTTCTTC CASSPGTSGSSEQFF
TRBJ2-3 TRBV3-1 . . TGTGCCAGCAGCCAAGGGGCTACGCAGTATTTT CASSQGATQYF
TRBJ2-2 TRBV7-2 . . TGTGCCAGCAGCTCCGGACCGTTAGGTCTCGGGGAGCTGTTTTTT CASSSGPLGLGELFF
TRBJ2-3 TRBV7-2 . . TGTGCCAGCAGCTCATGGACCGAGGGGACAGATACGCAGTATTTT CASSSWTEGTDTQYF
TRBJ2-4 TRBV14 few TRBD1 TGTGCCAGCAGCCGAGCCGACAGGGTAAACATTCAGTACTTC CASSRADRVNIQYF
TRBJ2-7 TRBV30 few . TGTGCCTGGAGTAAAGGGGCTAACTACGAGCAGTACTTC CAWSKGANYEQYF
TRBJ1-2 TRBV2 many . TGTGCCAGCCGAGAGAATAACTATGGCTACACCTTC CASRENNYGYTF
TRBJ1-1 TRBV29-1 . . TGCAGCGTTGAGGGACCAAGTACTGAAGCTTTCTTT CSVEGPSTEAFF
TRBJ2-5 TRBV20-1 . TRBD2 TGCAGTGCTGGCGGGCTAGCGGGAGGGCCGAGGGAGACCCAGTACTTC CSAGGLAGGPRETQYF
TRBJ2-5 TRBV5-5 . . TGTGCCAGCAGCCCTCAAGGCGGGACACGGTGGGAGACCCAGTACTTC CASSPQGGTRWETQYF
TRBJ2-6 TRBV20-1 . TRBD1 TGCAGTGCTACCTCCGGGACAGGGGCATATGGGGCCAACGTCCTGACTTTC CSATSGTGAYGANVLTF
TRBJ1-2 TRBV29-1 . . TGCAACGTATCGGGCGGTAACTATGGCTACACCTTC CNVSGGNYGYTF
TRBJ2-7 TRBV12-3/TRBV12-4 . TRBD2 TGTGCCAGCAGTCGACGAACTAGCGGGTGGTACGAGCAGTACTTC CASSRRTSGWYEQYF
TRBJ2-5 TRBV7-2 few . TGTGCCAGCAGCGTCACAGGGTGGCAAGAGACCCAGTACTTC CASSVTGWQETQYF
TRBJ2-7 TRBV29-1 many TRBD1 TGCAGCGCTAGACGGGACAGAGCCAACTACGAGCAGTACTTC CSARRDRANYEQYF
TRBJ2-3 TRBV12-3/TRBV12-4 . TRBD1 TGTGCCAGCAGTTTAGCGGGACAGGGACCAGATACGCAGTATTTT CASSLAGQGPDTQYF
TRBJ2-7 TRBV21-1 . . TGTGCCAGCAGCCCCCCGAGGGGACTAAACCTCGGCGAGCAGTACTTC CASSPPRGLNLGEQYF
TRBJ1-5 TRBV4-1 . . TGCGCCAGCAGCCAAGACAGGGCAAGCAATCAGCCCCAGCATTTT CASSQDRASNQPQHF
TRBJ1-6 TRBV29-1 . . TGCAGCGTTAGGGAGGTAGCCAATTCACCCCTCCACTTT CSVREVANSPLHF
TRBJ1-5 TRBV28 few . TGCGCCAGCAGTTTTGGCAACAATCAGCCCCAGCATTTT CASSFGNNQPQHF
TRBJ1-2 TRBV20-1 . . TGCAGTGCTAGACATCGAGATAACTATGGCTACACCTTC CSARHRDNYGYTF